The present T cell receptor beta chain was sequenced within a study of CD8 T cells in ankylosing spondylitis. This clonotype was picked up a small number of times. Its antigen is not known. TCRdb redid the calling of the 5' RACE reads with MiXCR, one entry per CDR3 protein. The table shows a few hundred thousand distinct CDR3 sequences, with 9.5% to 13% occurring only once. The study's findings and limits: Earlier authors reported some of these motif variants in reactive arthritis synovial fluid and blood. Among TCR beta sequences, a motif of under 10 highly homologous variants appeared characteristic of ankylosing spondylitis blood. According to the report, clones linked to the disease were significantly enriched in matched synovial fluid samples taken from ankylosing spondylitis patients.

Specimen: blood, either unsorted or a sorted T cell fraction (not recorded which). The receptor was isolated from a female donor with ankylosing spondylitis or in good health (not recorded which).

The CDR3 bases are TGTGCCAGCAGTTCTAGCGGGGCCTACGAGCAGTACTTC. Amino acid sequence: CASSSSGAYEQYF. The rearrangement joins TRBV7-9 to TRBJ2-7, with 9 positions matching TRBD2. The CDR3 loop spans 13 amino acids. Germline trimming cut 6 bases from V and 2 bases from J; bases unmatched to any gene: 2. Germline CDR1 is SEHNR and CDR2 is FQNEAQ (reference sequence).